What follows are 28 T cell receptor beta chains derived from one specimen sequenced in a study of beta chain features in type 1 diabetes. Study findings and constraints: Shorter TCRB CDR3s, moderately but significantly so, were found in Type 1 diabetes patients in all four CD4+ subsets.

Their antigen targets remain unknown. The investigators reverse transcribed all of the isolated RNA, so they sequenced expressed TCRB transcripts. The table came from immunoSEQ multiplex PCR; TCRdb's copy has only in-frame clones and leaves some out. The table lists around 650,000 clones, 12% of them singletons. The sample comprised naive CD4+ T cells from blood. Receptors originate from a man under 40 with type 1 diabetes.

This chain links TRBV4-2 with TRBJ1-6, with D perhaps matching TRBD1 (6 bases). This CDR3 has 16 amino acids. From germline, CDR1 is LGHNA and CDR2 YNFKEQ. V was pared by 6 bases and J by 10 bases, with 22 bases between. The DNA of the CDR3 is TGTGCCAGCAGTGACCCTCCGGGACAAAGGGGGTCACCCCTCCACTTT. Translation gives CASSDPPGQRGSPLHF.

This chain joins TRBV7-8 and TRBJ2-5; TRBD2 might be the D (6 bases). Per germline, CDR1 SGHVS and CDR2 FQNEAQ. This CDR3 has 11 amino acids. V was pared by 1 base and J by 12 bases, with 9 bases between. The chain's CDR3 is CASSLGDSKYF. The CDR3 DNA is TGTGCCAGCAGCTTAGGGGACTCTAAGTACTTC.

This clone was counted only a few times. This chain joins TRBV7-6 and TRBJ1-2; 8 bases are a match to TRBD1. The CDR3 consists of 13 residues. Trimming took 8 bases from V and 3 from J; bases not matched to a gene: 5. In germline, CDR1 is SGHVS, CDR2 FNYEAQ. The CDR3 sequence: CASGGQGYYGYTF. In DNA form, the CDR3 reads TGTGCCAGCGGTGGACAGGGATACTATGGCTACACCTTC.

V and J are TRBV18 and TRBJ2-3, with D perhaps matching TRBD1 or TRBD2 (5 bases each). The CDR3 runs to 14 residues. The germline V gene has CDR1 KGHSH and CDR2 LQKENI. Trimming cost V 5 bases and J 5 bases, with 14 bases left between them. The CDR3 reads CASSSPGAEDTQYF. CDR3 coding DNA: TGTGCCAGCTCATCCCCCGGGGCTGAAGATACGCAGTATTTT.

This clone has more than one count but fewer than ten. The chain combines TRBV2 with TRBJ2-5; TRBD2 matches at 12 bases. The junction had 5 bases not matched to a gene; V was cut back by 2 bases and J by 4 bases. Germline V gene lookup returns CDR1 SNHLY and CDR2 FYNNEI. There are 16 residues in the CDR3. The CDR3 DNA sequence: TGTGCCAGCAGTGAACTAGCGGGGGGGCCCGTAGAGACCCAGTACTTC. This codes for CASSELAGGPVETQYF.

The chain uses TRBV19 and TRBJ1-2; 7 bases agree with TRBD1. CDR3 length equals 12 residues. With 7 bases clipped from V and 7 bases from J, the junction kept 6 bases outside the gene matches. Per germline, CDR1 LNHDA and CDR2 SQIVND (reference sequence). The CDR3 DNA reads as TGTGCCAGTACAGAAGGGGGCGTTGGCTACACCTTC. It encodes CASTEGGVGYTF.

This clone has a handful of counts. The V and J genes are TRBV5-1 and TRBJ1-5; tentatively, D is TRBD1 (6 bases). The CDR3 extends over 14 amino acids. V lost 0 bases and J lost 5, with 9 bases in between. CDR1 is SGHRS and CDR2 is YFSETQ in the germline V gene. CDR3 nucleotide sequence: TGCGCCAGCAGCTTGGGTCAGGGGCATCAGCCCCAGCATTTT. It encodes CASSLGQGHQPQHF.

This clone has only a few counts. The CDR3 is CSVGESSLNTGELFF. CDR3 nucleotide sequence: TGCAGCGTTGGGGAGTCCAGCCTAAACACCGGGGAGCTGTTTTTT. The V gene is TRBV29-1, the J gene TRBJ2-2; TRBD2 is a possible D gene (5 bases). The CDR3 is made up of 15 amino acids. The V gene's germline CDR1 is SQVTM and CDR2 ANQGSEA. V was pared by 4 bases and J by 2 bases, with 14 bases between.

This sequence joins TRBV30 and TRBJ1-4; no clear D gene. Germline V gene sequence: CDR1 GTSNPN, CDR2 SVGIG (reference sequence). This CDR3 region has 14 residues. Trimming left V 0 bases short and J 8 bases short, with 13 bases between. The chain's CDR3 is CAWSVAGKREKLFF. The CDR3 bases are TGTGCCTGGAGTGTAGCTGGGAAAAGGGAAAAACTGTTTTTT.

The chain is built from TRBV6-1 and TRBJ2-1, with D unclear. The CDR3 is 16 amino acids. Germline CDR1 is MNHNS and CDR2 is SASEGT. V was clipped by 5 bases and J by 3 bases, with 17 bases between them. DNA for the CDR3: TGTGCCAGCAGTCAAGGGATGGCAGACCTCTACAATGAGCAGTTCTTC. Translation gives CASSQGMADLYNEQFF.

The sample holds a few counts of this clone. The germline gene is not matched at one end of the junction; a read error may be the cause. The rearrangement joins TRBV27 to TRBJ2-1; D unclear. Germline V gives CDR1 MNHEY, CDR2 SMNVEV (reference sequence). The CDR3 has 13 amino acids. DNA for the CDR3: TGTGCCAGCAGTTTCCTCGTGTCCCCCCGCTTGGTCTTC. It specifies CASSFLVSPRLVF.

A few counts support this clone. This chain joins TRBV20-1 and TRBJ2-3; D call uncertain. Germline V gene sequence: CDR1 DFQATT, CDR2 SNEGSKA (reference sequence). Trimming cost V 0 bases and J 12 bases, with 10 bases left between them. The CDR3 contains 11 residues. The CDR3 region is CSARETQLQYF. The CDR3 DNA follows: TGCAGTGCTAGAGAGACACAGCTCCAGTATTTT.

The rearrangement joins TRBV29-1 to TRBJ2-5; perhaps TRBD2 as D (5 bases). This CDR3 contains 14 residues. V was cut by 4 bases and J by 5 bases, with 17 bases left in between. Germline V gives CDR1 SQVTM, CDR2 ANQGSEA. In nucleotides, the CDR3 is TGCAGCGTTGGGCGTGGACGGCCGGGGGAGACCCAGTACTTC. Protein sequence: CSVGRGRPGETQYF. Combining the CDR3 with reference TRBV29-1 and TRBJ2-5 gives the whole variable domain SAVISQKPSRDICQRGTSLTIQCQVDSQVTMMFWYRQQPGQSLTLIATANQGSEATYESGFVIDKFPISRPNLTFSTLTVSNMSPEDSSIYLCSVGRGRPGETQYFGPGTRLLVL.

This clone was seen only a few times. The rearrangement joins TRBV19 to TRBJ1-1; no firm D call. V lost 7 bases, J lost 8 bases, and 11 bases lay in between. Germline loops: CDR1 LNHDA, CDR2 SQIVND (reference sequence). CDR3 length: 11 amino acids. CDR3 residues: CASIRAAEAFF. In DNA, the CDR3 is TGTGCCAGTATTCGGGCCGCCGAAGCTTTCTTT.

This sequence joins TRBV9 and TRBJ2-1, with D perhaps TRBD2 (6 bases). Trimming cost V 4 bases and J 7 bases, with 21 bases left between them. The CDR3 covers 16 residues. Germline CDR1 and CDR2: SGDLS and YYNGEE. In DNA, the CDR3 is TGTGCCAGCAGCTCCAAAACCCCCGGAGGGCGGAATGAGCAGTTCTTC. The encoded protein is CASSSKTPGGRNEQFF.

This clone showed up just a few times. This sequence joins TRBV7-2 and TRBJ2-2; 10 bases agree with TRBD2. Germline trimming cut 6 bases from V and 2 bases from J; bases unmatched to any gene: 6. Germline loops: CDR1 SGHTA, CDR2 FQGNSA. The length of the CDR3 is 16 residues. This CDR3 reads CASSLWTSGNTGELFF. CDR3 coding DNA: TGTGCCAGCAGTTTATGGACTAGCGGCAACACCGGGGAGCTGTTTTTT.

The chain is built from TRBV11-2 and TRBJ1-6, with 7 bases lining up with TRBD1. Germline trimming cut 6 bases from V and 8 bases from J; bases unmatched to any gene: 7. This CDR3 has 14 amino acids. Germline V CDR1 and CDR2: SGHAT, FQNNGV. CDR3: CASRTGVSDSPLHF. As DNA, the CDR3 is TGTGCCAGCAGAACAGGGGTATCGGATTCACCCCTCCACTTT.

This clone has more than one count but fewer than ten. The chain is built from TRBV30 and TRBJ1-4; D not resolved. V lost 1 base to trimming and J lost 5 bases, with 8 bases between them. The CDR3 length is 13 residues. Germline assignment: CDR1 GTSNPN and CDR2 SVGIG (reference sequence). CDR3 amino acids: CAWSGRLNEKLFF. The CDR3, as DNA: TGTGCCTGGAGTGGCAGGTTGAATGAAAAACTGTTTTTT.

This clone turned up a few times. This CDR3 reads CASSPLQRVQETQYF. CDR3 DNA: TGTGCCAGCAGCCCCCTCCAGCGGGTCCAAGAGACCCAGTACTTC. The rearrangement joins TRBV9 to TRBJ2-5, with D perhaps matching TRBD2 (6 bases). Germline V gives CDR1 SGDLS, CDR2 YYNGEE. The CDR3 consists of 15 residues. The ends were cut back, 4 bases at V and 1 base at J, with 14 bases in the middle.

The V and J genes are TRBV7-2 and TRBJ2-7, with D tentatively TRBD2 (5 bases). CDR1 is SGHTA, CDR2 FQGNSA, per germline. The CDR3 is 16 amino acids. V lost 1 base and J lost 4, with 17 bases in between. CDR3 region: CASSLGTSGREYEQYF. CDR3 nucleotides: TGTGCCAGCAGCTTAGGAACATCGGGAAGGGAATACGAGCAGTACTTC.

In DNA form, the CDR3 reads TGCAGCGTTGAGAAAGGGGCGTATGGCTACACCTTC. Amino acid sequence: CSVEKGAYGYTF. The J gene is TRBJ1-2, the V gene TRBV29-1; a weak D match, TRBD1 (5 bases). V was trimmed by 3 bases and J by 5 bases, leaving 10 bases between them. The germline V gene encodes CDR1 SQVTM and CDR2 ANQGSEA. The CDR3 contains 12 residues.

The chain links TRBV30 to TRBJ2-5, with a tentative D call TRBD2 (5 bases). Germline V gives CDR1 GTSNPN, CDR2 SVGIG (reference sequence). The CDR3 is 13 amino acids. V gave up 2 bases and J gave up 3 bases, with 10 bases separating them. CDR3 bases: TGTGCCTGGAGTCAGGAGGAGAAAGAGACCCAGTACTTC. Encoded protein: CAWSQEEKETQYF.

V is TRBV19 and J is TRBJ1-2, with 9 bases aligning to TRBD1. The CDR3 is made up of 13 amino acids. Germline V gives CDR1 LNHDA, CDR2 SQIVND (reference sequence). V was pared by 6 bases and J by 8 bases, with 7 bases of the junction left unmatched. The CDR3 loop reads CASRSGQGGGYTF. In nucleotides, the CDR3 is TGTGCCAGTAGGTCGGGACAGGGAGGAGGCTACACCTTC.

This clone was recorded a few times. The chain recombines TRBV12-5 with TRBJ2-3; D is uncertain. With 7 bases removed from V and 0 bases from J, the gap between germline ends came to 11 bases. CDR3 length equals 14 residues. Germline assignment: CDR1 LGHNT and CDR2 FRNRAP. The chain's CDR3 is CASAVPPSTDTQYF. CDR3 sequence (DNA): TGTGCTAGTGCGGTACCACCTAGCACAGATACGCAGTATTTT.

In this sample, this clone turned up a few times. The chain couples TRBV7-2 to TRBJ2-7, with TRBD2 identical over 8 bases. Germline assignment: CDR1 SGHTA and CDR2 FQGNSA. There are 15 residues in the CDR3. After removal of 6 bases from V and 4 bases from J, the junction contained 11 bases not matched to a gene. The CDR3 reads CASSPKAGDAYEQYF. In nucleotides, the CDR3 is TGTGCCAGCAGTCCTAAAGCGGGGGATGCTTACGAGCAGTACTTC.

Remarks on this clone: Additional DNA sequences in this sample encode the identical CDR3. The rearrangement uses TRBV6-6 and TRBJ2-5; D is ambiguous. V lost 4 bases and J 5 bases, leaving 5 bases between the germline ends. Looked up from germline, CDR1 is MNHNY and CDR2 is SVGAGI (reference sequence). The CDR3 runs to 11 residues. CDR3 in amino acids: CASSLQETQYF. The CDR3 region has the DNA TGTGCCAGCAGTTTACAGGAGACCCAGTACTTC.

This clone has only a few counts. The V and J genes are TRBV5-4 and TRBJ1-6; 8 bases are a match to TRBD1. Trimming removed 0 bases from V and 6 bases from J; junction bases left unmatched: 2. Germline V gives CDR1 SGHNT, CDR2 YYREEE (reference sequence). There are 15 residues in the CDR3. The CDR3 region is CASSLEDRGNSPLHF. The CDR3 nucleotides are TGTGCCAGCAGCTTGGAAGACAGGGGTAATTCACCCCTCCACTTT.

This clone was picked up a small number of times. J is TRBJ1-2 and V is TRBV7-9; 11 bases align to TRBD1. The V gene's germline CDR1 is SEHNR and CDR2 FQNEAQ (reference sequence). CDR3 length: 17 amino acids. V trimming: 0 bases; J trimming: 2 bases; junction bases outside the gene matches: 5. The chain's CDR3 is CASSLAGDRGFNYGYTF. CDR3 in DNA: TGTGCCAGCAGCTTAGCCGGGGACAGGGGGTTCAACTATGGCTACACCTTC.